This entry lists 15 T cell receptor beta chains sequenced from one sample in a study of blood T cell repertoires in COVID-19. TCRdb keeps only in-frame clones here, not all; method: immunoSEQ multiplex PCR. The sample shows some 28,000 clones, around nine tenths of them seen only once. What was sequenced was peripheral blood. These receptor sequences come from a human donor in a cohort sampled during active COVID-19.

This clone was seen only a few times. The J gene is TRBJ2-5, the V gene TRBV27; TRBD2 agrees at 9 bases. Trimming took 8 bases from V and 5 from J; bases not matched to a gene: 3. The V gene's germline CDR1 is MNHEY and CDR2 SMNVEV (reference sequence). The CDR3 runs to 12 residues. The CDR3, as DNA: TGTGCCAGCCGGACTAGCGATGAGACCCAGTACTTC. This codes for CASRTSDETQYF.

CDR3 sequence: CASSWGGQGLSGNTIYF. The CDR3 nucleotides are TGTGCCAGCAGCTGGGGAGGACAGGGCTTATCTGGAAACACCATATATTTT. The chain employs TRBV5-5 and TRBJ1-3, with TRBD1 matching over 8 bases. The CDR3 length is 17 residues. The ends lost 3 bases at V and 1 base at J; junction bases unmatched: 9. Germline CDR1 is SGHKS and CDR2 is YYEKEE (reference sequence).

The sample holds one count of this clone. The chain is built from TRBV2 and TRBJ2-1, with 11 bases matching TRBD2. The CDR3 is 15 amino acids. Germline assignment: CDR1 SNHLY and CDR2 FYNNEI. J gave up 6 bases and V 4 bases, and 5 bases lay outside the gene matches. This CDR3 is CASSATSGSANEQFF. The CDR3 DNA follows: TGTGCCAGCAGTGCAACTAGCGGGAGCGCCAATGAGCAGTTCTTC.

V gene TRBV2 combines with J gene TRBJ2-1; 7 nucleotides agree with TRBD1. The CDR3 runs 15 residues. Germline CDR1 reads SNHLY; CDR2 reads FYNNEI. Unmatched junction bases numbered 12, after V lost 6 bases and J lost 7 bases. The CDR3 region has the DNA TGTGCCAGCAGAGGGGACAGTTTTAGAATGAATGAGCAGTTCTTC. This gives the protein CASRGDSFRMNEQFF.

The chain uses TRBV29-1 and TRBJ2-7; 9 bases map to TRBD1. CDR3 length: 12 amino acids. V lost 6 bases and J lost 2; bases outside the gene matches: 2. The germline V gene encodes CDR1 SQVTM and CDR2 ANQGSEA. The CDR3 DNA follows: TGCAGCGTCGGGGACAGGGCCTACGAGCAGTACTTC. It translates to CSVGDRAYEQYF.

The gene calls are TRBV7-9 and TRBJ2-2; weak D call: TRBD1 (6 bases). CDR3 size: 14 residues. With 7 bases removed from V and 6 bases from J, the gap between germline ends came to 15 bases. Looked up from germline, CDR1 is SEHNR and CDR2 is FQNEAQ (reference sequence). This CDR3 reads CASNAQGSPGELFF. CDR3 DNA: TGTGCCAGCAATGCGCAGGGGAGTCCCGGGGAGCTGTTTTTT.

The gene calls are TRBV7-9 and TRBJ2-5, with D possibly TRBD2 on 6 matching bases. This CDR3 has 17 residues. Trimming stripped 1 base from V and 0 bases from J, with 15 bases between. Germline V gene data show CDR1 as SEHNR and CDR2 as FQNEAQ (reference sequence). The CDR3 region is CASSLGGRAGNQETQYF. CDR3 DNA sequence: TGTGCCAGCAGCTTAGGGGGCCGGGCGGGGAACCAAGAGACCCAGTACTTC.

The chain is built from TRBV19 and TRBJ1-2, with TRBD1 matching 7 bases. J gave up 14 bases and V 2 bases, and 11 bases lay outside the gene matches. Germline lookup yields CDR1 LNHDA and CDR2 SQIVND (reference sequence). The CDR3 contains 13 residues. The CDR3 nucleotides read TGTGCCAGTAGTATAAAGGGGACAGTAAGTCGGACCTTC. It translates to CASSIKGTVSRTF. Variable domain in full (rest from reference TRBV19 and TRBJ1-2): DGGITQSPKYLFRKEGQNVTLSCEQNLNHDAMYWYRQDPGQGLRLIYYSQIVNDFQKGDIAEGYSVSREKKESFPLTVTSAQKNPTAFYLCASSIKGTVSRTFGSGTRLTVV.

This chain connects TRBV6-5 to TRBJ2-5; D unresolved. The germline gives CDR1 MNHEY, CDR2 SVGAGI. Trimming stripped 0 bases from V and 2 bases from J, with 13 bases between. This CDR3 is 16 amino acids long. CDR3 loop: CASSYSSSVSQETQYF. The CDR3 DNA is TGTGCCAGCAGTTACTCGTCCAGCGTAAGTCAAGAGACCCAGTACTTC.

The V call is TRBV5-6, the J call TRBJ2-5; D might be TRBD2 (5 bases). V gave up 3 bases and J gave up 5 bases, with 17 bases separating them. The CDR3 runs 15 residues. Germline V gene data show CDR1 as SGHDT and CDR2 as YYEEEE. CDR3 region: CASSSAGPRGETQYF. The DNA of the CDR3 is TGTGCCAGCAGCTCCGCCGGGCCCAGAGGGGAGACCCAGTACTTC. The variable domain in full, completed from reference TRBV5-6 and TRBJ2-5, reads DAGVTQSPTHLIKTRGQQVTLRCSPKSGHDTVSWYQQALGQGPQFIFQYYEEEERQRGNFPDRFSGHQFPNYSSELNVNALLLGDSALYLCASSSAGPRGETQYFGPGTRLLVL.

This clone has more than one count but fewer than ten. The chain is built from TRBV5-8 and TRBJ2-1; TRBD2 agrees at 11 bases. The CDR3 is made up of 15 amino acids. Trimming took 2 bases from V and 5 from J; bases not matched to a gene: 3. Looked up from germline, CDR1 is SGHTS and CDR2 is YDEGEE. CDR3 DNA: TGTGCCAGCAGCTTTCTAGCGGGAGGTAACAATGAGCAGTTCTTC. This translates into CASSFLAGGNNEQFF.

The chain is built from TRBV27 and TRBJ1-1; no clear D. Looked up from germline, CDR1 is MNHEY and CDR2 is SMNVEV (reference sequence). The ends were cut back, 6 bases at V and 1 base at J, with 12 bases in the middle. The CDR3 extends over 14 amino acids. CDR3 region: CASSGGYRNTEAFF. In nucleotides, the CDR3 is TGTGCCAGCAGCGGAGGGTACCGGAACACTGAAGCTTTCTTT.

The CDR3 DNA is TGTGCCAGCAGTTCCGGACCCTTTATTCCCCGGGGTGAAAAACTGTTTTTT. It specifies CASSSGPFIPRGEKLFF. The chain combines TRBV28 with TRBJ1-4; D gene uncertain. Trimming removed 4 bases at V and 7 bases at J, with 22 bases between. CDR1 is MDHEN, CDR2 SYDVKM, per germline. The CDR3 is 17 amino acids.

This rearrangement joins TRBV6-5 to TRBJ1-1; D remains ambiguous. This CDR3 has 13 residues. Germline V CDR1 and CDR2: MNHEY, SVGAGI. V shed 7 bases and J shed 1 base, with 10 bases lying between them. CDR3 residues: CASMFDSNTEAFF. CDR3 in DNA: TGTGCCAGCATGTTCGACTCGAACACTGAAGCTTTCTTT.

The chain links TRBV5-1 to TRBJ2-5; 8 bases map to TRBD2. The CDR3 is 16 amino acids. V lost 0 bases to trimming and J lost 4 bases; unmatched junction nucleotides: 8. The V gene's germline CDR1 is SGHRS and CDR2 YFSETQ. The CDR3 sequence: CASSLASGGEGETQYF. The CDR3 DNA sequence: TGCGCCAGCAGCTTGGCTTCCGGGGGGGAAGGAGAGACCCAGTACTTC.